Detailed here is one T cell receptor beta chain. Its antigen is not known. The sample belongs to a study of T-cell memory formation after mild COVID-19. Study information: The TCR clusters were mostly specific to one donor. Study-wide results and limits: A subset of responding clones appeared in pre-infection memory, suggesting cross-reactive memory joined.

This CDR3 has 11 residues. The germline V gene has CDR1 SQVTM and CDR2 ANQGSEA. V lost 5 bases and J 7 bases, leaving 11 bases between the germline ends. Each CDR3 protein is one row after TCRdb ran MiXCR on the 5' RACE reads. The sample yields hundreds of thousands of distinct CDR3 sequences, 25% to 30% seen once. This chain uses TRBV29-1 with TRBJ1-1; D is unresolved. The receptor's source is an adult woman who had mild COVID-19 (a few samples of this study predate the infection). Cell type and time point are not known. The sequenced sample consisted of PBMCs or a T cell subset sorted from them (not recorded which). Written as DNA, the CDR3 is TGCAGCGTTCTGTCTTTGGGTGAAGCTTTCTTT. This gives the protein CSVLSLGEAFF.